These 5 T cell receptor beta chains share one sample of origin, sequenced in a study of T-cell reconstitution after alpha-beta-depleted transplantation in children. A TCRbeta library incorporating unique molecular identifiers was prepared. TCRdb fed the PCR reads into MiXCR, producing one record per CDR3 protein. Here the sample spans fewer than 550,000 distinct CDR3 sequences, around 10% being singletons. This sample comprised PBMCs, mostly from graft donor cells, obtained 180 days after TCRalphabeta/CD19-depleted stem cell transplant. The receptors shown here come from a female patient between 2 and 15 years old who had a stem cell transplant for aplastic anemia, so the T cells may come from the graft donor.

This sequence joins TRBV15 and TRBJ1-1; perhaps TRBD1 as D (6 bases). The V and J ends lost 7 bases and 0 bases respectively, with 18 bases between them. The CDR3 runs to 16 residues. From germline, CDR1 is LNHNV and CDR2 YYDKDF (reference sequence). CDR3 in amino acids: CATTSGGASMNTEAFF. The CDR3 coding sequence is TGTGCCACCACCTCGGGGGGGGCCAGCATGAACACTGAAGCTTTCTTT.

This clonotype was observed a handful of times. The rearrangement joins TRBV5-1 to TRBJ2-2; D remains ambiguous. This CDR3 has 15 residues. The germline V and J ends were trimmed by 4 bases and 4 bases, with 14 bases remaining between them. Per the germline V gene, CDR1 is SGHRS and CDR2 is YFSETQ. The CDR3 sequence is CASSLYASVTGELFF. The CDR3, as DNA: TGCGCCAGCAGCCTCTACGCTAGTGTCACCGGGGAGCTGTTTTTT.

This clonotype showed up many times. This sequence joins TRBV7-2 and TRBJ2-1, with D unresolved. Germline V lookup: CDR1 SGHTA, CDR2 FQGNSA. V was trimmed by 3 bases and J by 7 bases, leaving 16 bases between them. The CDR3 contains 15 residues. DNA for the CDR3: TGTGCCAGCAGCTTGGGCTACTTTGTCAGGAATGAGCAGTTCTTC. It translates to CASSLGYFVRNEQFF.

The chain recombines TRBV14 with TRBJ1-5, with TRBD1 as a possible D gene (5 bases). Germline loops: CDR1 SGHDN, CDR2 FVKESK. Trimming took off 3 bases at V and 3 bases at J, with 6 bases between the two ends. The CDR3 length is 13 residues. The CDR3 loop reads CASSQTVNQPQHF. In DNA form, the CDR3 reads TGTGCCAGCAGCCAGACAGTCAATCAGCCCCAGCATTTT.

Written as DNA, the CDR3 is TGCGCCAGCAGCCAAGAGCGGGACAGGGGCGAAGTGTGGACTGAAGCTTTCTTT. Its protein product is CASSQERDRGEVWTEAFF. The chain combines TRBV4-1 with TRBJ1-1; 10 positions match TRBD1. CDR3 length: 18 amino acids. Germline CDR1 reads MGHRA; CDR2 reads YSYEKL. Trimming cost V 0 bases and J 5 bases; bases outside gene matches: 12.